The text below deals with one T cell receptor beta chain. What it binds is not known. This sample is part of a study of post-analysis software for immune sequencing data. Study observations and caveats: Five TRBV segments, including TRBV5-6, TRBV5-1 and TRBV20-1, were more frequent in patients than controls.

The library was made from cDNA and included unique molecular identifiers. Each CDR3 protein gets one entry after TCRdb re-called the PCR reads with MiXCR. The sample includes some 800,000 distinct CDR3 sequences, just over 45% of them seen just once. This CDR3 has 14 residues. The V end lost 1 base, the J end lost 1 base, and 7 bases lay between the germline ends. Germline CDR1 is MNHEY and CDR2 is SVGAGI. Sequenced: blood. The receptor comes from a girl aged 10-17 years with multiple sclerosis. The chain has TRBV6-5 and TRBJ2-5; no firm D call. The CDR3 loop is CASSYFEGQETQYF. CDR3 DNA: TGTGCCAGCAGTTACTTTGAAGGCCAAGAGACCCAGTACTTC.